The sequence of this T cell receptor (beta chain) was determined in a study of T cells in Graves' hyperthyroidism and ophthalmopathy (dated by TCRdb to between 2018 and 2021). The study in broad terms: Peripheral blood was collected at initial diagnosis, before any treatment. A discovery cohort of roughly 100 patients, about 44 with Graves' ophthalmopathy and 55 to 60 with stable Graves' hyperthyroidism, was used to find distinguishing TCR V-J signatures. Whether ophthalmopathy could be predicted prospectively was tested in an independent validation cohort made up of approximately 19 hyperthyroidism patients plus 17 patients who later progressed to ophthalmopathy. The 100 discovery patients were randomly split 7:3 into training and test sets. In addition, the study compared T-cell repertoires in thyroid tissue and in blood from six Graves' hyperthyroidism patients. Following sampling, methimazole starting at 30 mg daily was given to hyperthyroidism patients, and high-dose intravenous methylprednisolone was given to ophthalmopathy patients. According to the paper, TCR Vbeta CDR3 sequencing was carried out on about 140 peripheral blood samples, which came from 40 to 45 ophthalmopathy, 70 to 80 hyperthyroidism and about 17 progressor patients. The study at large found these results: A 13 V-J signature model separated ophthalmopathy from stable hyperthyroidism, with approximately 87% sensitivity and 81% to 83% specificity in cross-validation and 80%/75% in testing. Most expanded thyroid clonotypes (frequency above 0.001) were also detected in blood, suggesting blood repertoires may reflect thyroid immune responses. During validation, the model predicted progression to ophthalmopathy a median of around six months ahead of onset, with almost 71% sensitivity and 72% to 85% specificity. No statistical method was used to set the sample size in advance, and investigators knew the group allocation.

Regarding this clonotype: The specificity of this receptor is unknown. With a much larger clone just one base away, this may be a read error.

From a lookup of the germline V gene (reference sequence), CDR1 and CDR2 are DFQATT and SNEGSKA. The CDR3 numbers 14 residues from cysteine through phenylalanine. Solely the CDR3 DNA is kept, with 42 bases framed from the first base. Stable Graves' hyperthyroidism was defined as no progression to ophthalmopathy during 18 months of follow-up. Hyperthyroidism patients were aged 18 to 65 years and newly diagnosed, with disease duration of less than 2 months. Exclusion was applied to patients with uncontrolled infections, other autoimmune diseases, pregnancy or lactation. Clinical symptoms, serum thyroxine and TRAb, thyroid ultrasound, and orbital computed tomography formed the basis for the diagnoses. PBMCs were separated from 8 to 10 ml of fresh peripheral blood using Ficoll-Paque density gradient centrifugation. Total RNA was extracted with Trizol reagent, and quality was checked on an Agilent 2100 Bioanalyzer.

The TCR beta CDR3 regions were amplified from RNA transcripts. For the first round of RT-PCR on the TCR CDR3, the HTBI primer set was used together with the Qiagen OneStep RT-PCR kit. Libraries were constructed in a second round of multiplex PCR, after which size selection and purification were performed. The libraries were sequenced on an Illumina HiSeq2000 using paired-end 100 bp reads. The authors' analysis ran thus. Raw data were processed with SOAPnuke, discarding reads with adapters, uncalled bases, mean Phred below 15, or no exact constant-primer or identifier match. High-quality paired reads were merged using COPE v1.2.5, and each unique nucleotide sequence was defined as a clonotype. MiTCR v1.1 was used to align clonotypes to the IMGT TRBV, TRBD and TRBJ reference segments. Only V-J combinations with frequency above 0.0001, covering about 99% of repertoires, were analysed. A TCS score was defined as the ratio of F50 (clonal expansion) to E x V (chaos), with BLOSUM62-based TCRdist applied between CDR3 peptides within each V-J. Welch's t-statistics and random forest reduced just over 500 V-J features to 13, which were used in a naive Bayes classifier (R e1071). In-frame beta chains were kept once TCRdb had trimmed the public reads at Q25 with fastp and called clones with MiXCR. Identical CDR3 protein sequences are pooled into one entry, listed with their most common genes and DNA. The V and J calls, along with clone size, are taken from TCRdb and not from the paper's own processing. The sample profile shows 500,000 to 750,000 distinct CDR3 sequences; 15% to 19% of them were found once. Less than 9.5% of the sample belongs to the ten largest clones.

The clonotype originates from a woman aged 25-40 years with Graves' hyperthyroidism. The sample consisted of blood. The chain joins TRBV20-1 to TRBJ2-7, with a weak D call of TRBD1 (5 bases match). The J call is uncertain, as TRBJ2-1 better fits the DNA end. In nucleotide form, the sequence is TGCAGTGCTAGTCTACAGGCACCCTCCTACGAGCAGTTCTTC. The resulting protein is CSASLQAPSYEQFF.